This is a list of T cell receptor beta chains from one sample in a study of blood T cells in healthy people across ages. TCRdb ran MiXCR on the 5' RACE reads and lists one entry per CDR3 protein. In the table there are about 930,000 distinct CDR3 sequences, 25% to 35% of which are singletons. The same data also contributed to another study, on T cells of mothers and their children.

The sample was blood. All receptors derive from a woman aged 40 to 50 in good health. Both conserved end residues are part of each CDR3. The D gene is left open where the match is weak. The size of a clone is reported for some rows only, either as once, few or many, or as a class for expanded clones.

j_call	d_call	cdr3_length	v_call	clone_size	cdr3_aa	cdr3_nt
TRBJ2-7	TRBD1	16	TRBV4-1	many	CASSRSWDRGFDEQYF	TGCGCCAGCAGCCGAAGTTGGGACAGGGGTTTCGACGAGCAGTACTTC
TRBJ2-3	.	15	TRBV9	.	CASSLLGLLLDTQYF	TGTGCCAGCAGCCTTCTAGGACTACTTTTAGATACGCAGTATTTT
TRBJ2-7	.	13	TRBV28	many	CASTAGGAYEQYF	TGTGCCAGCACCGCCGGCGGCGCCTACGAGCAGTACTTC
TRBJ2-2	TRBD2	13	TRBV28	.	CASSSGGGGELFF	TGTGCCAGCAGTTCGGGAGGGGGCGGGGAGCTGTTTTTT
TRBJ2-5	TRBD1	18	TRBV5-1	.	CASSRVFQGQAIQETQYF	TGCGCCAGCAGCCGTGTCTTCCAGGGACAGGCAATCCAAGAGACCCAGTACTTC
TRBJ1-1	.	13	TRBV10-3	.	CAISDRENAEAFF	TGTGCCATCAGTGATCGAGAGAACGCTGAAGCTTTCTTT
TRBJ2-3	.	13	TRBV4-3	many	CASSQVRSDTQYF	TGCGCCAGCAGCCAAGTTAGATCAGATACGCAGTATTTT
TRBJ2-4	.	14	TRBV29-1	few	CSVGEGASKNIQYF	TGCAGCGTTGGAGAAGGGGCTTCCAAAAACATTCAGTACTTC
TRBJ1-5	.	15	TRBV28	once	CASSLAGARNQPQHF	TGTGCCAGCAGTTTAGCAGGGGCGAGGAATCAGCCCCAGCATTTT
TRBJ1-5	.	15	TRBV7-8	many	CASSLHLGGVGPQHF	TGTGCCAGCAGCTTACATCTTGGAGGCGTAGGGCCCCAGCATTTT
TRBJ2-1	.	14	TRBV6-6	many	CASSPQGSYNEQFF	TGCGCCAGCAGCCCCCAGGGGTCCTACAATGAGCAGTTCTTC